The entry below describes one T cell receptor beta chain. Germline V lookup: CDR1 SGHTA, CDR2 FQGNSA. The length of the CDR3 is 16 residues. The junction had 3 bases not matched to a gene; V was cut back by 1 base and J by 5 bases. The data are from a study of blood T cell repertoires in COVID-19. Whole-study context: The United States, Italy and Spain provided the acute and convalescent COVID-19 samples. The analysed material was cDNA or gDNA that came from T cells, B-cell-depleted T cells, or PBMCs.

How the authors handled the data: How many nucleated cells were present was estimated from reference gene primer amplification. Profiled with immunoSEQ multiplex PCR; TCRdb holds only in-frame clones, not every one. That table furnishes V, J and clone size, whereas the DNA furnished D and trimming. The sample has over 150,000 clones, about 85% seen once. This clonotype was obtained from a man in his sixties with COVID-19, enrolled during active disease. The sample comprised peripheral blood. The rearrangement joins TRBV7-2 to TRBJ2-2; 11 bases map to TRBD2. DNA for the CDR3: TGTGCCAGCAGCTTAGGCACTAGCGGGAGAACCGGGGAGCTGTTTTTT. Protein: CASSLGTSGRTGELFF.